This T cell receptor beta chain was recovered during a study of PD-L1 blockade in urothelial cancer. Whole-study context: It was at 3 weeks (second dose) and 6 weeks after treatment start that blood was analyzed.

The time point here: pretreatment peripheral blood. Patients in the study were battling locally advanced or metastatic urothelial carcinoma. Profiling relied on immunoSEQ multiplex PCR, and the TCRdb table lists in-frame clones only, not all of them. The sample lists around 100,000 clones; around 87% were seen once. J was trimmed by 3 bases and V by 6 bases; bases with no gene match: 6. The CDR3 is 13 amino acids. CDR1 is SGHRS, CDR2 YFSETQ, per germline. The sample here was PBMCs, taken around atezolizumab (anti-PD-L1) treatment. The J gene is TRBJ2-7, the V gene TRBV5-1; 7 positions match TRBD1. This sequence originates from a man in his sixties with urothelial cancer. The CDR3 bases are TGCGCCAGCAAGAGGGACAGAGACTACGAGCAGTACTTC. Translating gives CASKRDRDYEQYF.